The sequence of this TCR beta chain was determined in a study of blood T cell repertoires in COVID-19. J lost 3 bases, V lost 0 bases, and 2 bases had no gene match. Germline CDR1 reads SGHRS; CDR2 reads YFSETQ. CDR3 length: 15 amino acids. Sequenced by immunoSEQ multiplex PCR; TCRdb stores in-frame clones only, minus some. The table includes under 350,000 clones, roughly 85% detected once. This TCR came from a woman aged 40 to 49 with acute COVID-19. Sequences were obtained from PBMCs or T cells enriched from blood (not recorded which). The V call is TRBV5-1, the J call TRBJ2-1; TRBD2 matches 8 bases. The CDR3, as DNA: TGCGCCAGCAGCTTGGATAGCGGGGTCTACAATGAGCAGTTCTTC. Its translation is CASSLDSGVYNEQFF.